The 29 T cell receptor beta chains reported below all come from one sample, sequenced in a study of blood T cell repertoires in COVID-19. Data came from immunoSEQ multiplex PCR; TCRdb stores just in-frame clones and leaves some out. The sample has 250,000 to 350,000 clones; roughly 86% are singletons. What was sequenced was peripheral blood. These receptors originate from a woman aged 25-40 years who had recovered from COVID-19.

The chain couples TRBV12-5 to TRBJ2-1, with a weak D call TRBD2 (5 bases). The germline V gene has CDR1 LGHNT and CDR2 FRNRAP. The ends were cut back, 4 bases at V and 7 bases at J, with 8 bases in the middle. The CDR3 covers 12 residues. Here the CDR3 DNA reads TGTGCTAGTGGTTCAACGGGGAATGAGCAGTTCTTC. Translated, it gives CASGSTGNEQFF. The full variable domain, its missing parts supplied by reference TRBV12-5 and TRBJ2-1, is DARVTQTPRHKVTEMGQEVTMRCQPILGHNTVFWYRQTMMQGLELLAYFRNRAPLDDSGMPKDRFSAEMPDATLATLKIQPSEPRDSAVYFCASGSTGNEQFFGPGTRLTVL.

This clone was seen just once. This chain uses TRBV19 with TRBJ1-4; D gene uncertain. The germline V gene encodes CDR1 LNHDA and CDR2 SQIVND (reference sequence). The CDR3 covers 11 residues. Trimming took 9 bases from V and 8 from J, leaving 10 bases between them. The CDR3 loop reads CASLTGEKLFF. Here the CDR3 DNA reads TGTGCCAGCCTAACCGGGGAAAAACTGTTTTTT.

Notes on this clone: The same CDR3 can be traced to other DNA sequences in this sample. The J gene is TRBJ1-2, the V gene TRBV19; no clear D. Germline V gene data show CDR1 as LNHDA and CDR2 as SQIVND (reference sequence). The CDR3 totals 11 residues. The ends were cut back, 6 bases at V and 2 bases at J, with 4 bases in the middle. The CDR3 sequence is CASRQNYGYTF. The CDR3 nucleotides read TGTGCCAGTAGACAGAACTATGGCTACACCTTC. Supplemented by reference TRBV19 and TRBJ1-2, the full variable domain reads DGGITQSPKYLFRKEGQNVTLSCEQNLNHDAMYWYRQDPGQGLRLIYYSQIVNDFQKGDIAEGYSVSREKKESFPLTVTSAQKNPTAFYLCASRQNYGYTFGSGTRLTVV.

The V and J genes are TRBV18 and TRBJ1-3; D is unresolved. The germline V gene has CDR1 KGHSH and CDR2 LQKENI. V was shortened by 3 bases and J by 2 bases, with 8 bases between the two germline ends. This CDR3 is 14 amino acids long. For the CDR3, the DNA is TGTGCCAGCTCACCCTACGGGGCTGGAAACACCATATATTTT. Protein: CASSPYGAGNTIYF.

CDR3 nucleotides: TGTGCCAGCAGCGACAGGGAGGTGATCGGCATTCAGTACTTC. It codes for CASSDREVIGIQYF. The V and J genes are TRBV5-4 and TRBJ2-4; tentatively, D is TRBD1 (7 bases). Germline CDR1 reads SGHNT; CDR2 reads YYREEE (reference sequence). V was cut by 4 bases and J by 9 bases, with 17 bases left in between. This CDR3 has 14 residues.

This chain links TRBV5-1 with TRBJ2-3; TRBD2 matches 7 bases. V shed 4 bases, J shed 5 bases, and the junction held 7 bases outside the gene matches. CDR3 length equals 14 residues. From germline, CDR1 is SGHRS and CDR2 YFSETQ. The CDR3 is CASSLGEGGDTQYF. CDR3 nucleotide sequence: TGCGCCAGCAGCCTGGGGGAGGGAGGAGATACGCAGTATTTT.

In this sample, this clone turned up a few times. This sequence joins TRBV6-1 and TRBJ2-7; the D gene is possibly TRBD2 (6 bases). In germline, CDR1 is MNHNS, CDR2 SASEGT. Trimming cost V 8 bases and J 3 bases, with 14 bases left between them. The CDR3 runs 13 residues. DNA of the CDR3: TGTGCCAGCGTGGGACTCCAGTTCTACGAGCAGTACTTC. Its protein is CASVGLQFYEQYF.

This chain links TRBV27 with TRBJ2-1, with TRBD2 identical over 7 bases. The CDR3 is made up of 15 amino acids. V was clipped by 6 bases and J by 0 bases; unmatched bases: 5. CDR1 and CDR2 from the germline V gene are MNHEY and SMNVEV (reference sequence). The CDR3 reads CASRSGEGSYNEQFF. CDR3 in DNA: TGTGCCAGCAGGTCTGGGGAGGGCTCCTACAATGAGCAGTTCTTC.

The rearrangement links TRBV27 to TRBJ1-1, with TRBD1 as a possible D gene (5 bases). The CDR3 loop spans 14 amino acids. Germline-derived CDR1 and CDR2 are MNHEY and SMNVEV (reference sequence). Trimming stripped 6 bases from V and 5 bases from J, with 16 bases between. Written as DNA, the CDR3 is TGTGCCAGCAGGCTCTTGGGGGGGGAAACTGAAGCTTTCTTT. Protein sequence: CASRLLGGETEAFF.

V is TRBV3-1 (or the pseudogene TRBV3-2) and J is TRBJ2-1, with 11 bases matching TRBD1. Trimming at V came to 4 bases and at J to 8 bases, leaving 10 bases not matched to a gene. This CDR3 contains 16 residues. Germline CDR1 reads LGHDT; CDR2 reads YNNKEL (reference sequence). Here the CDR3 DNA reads TGTGCCAGCAGCCCCCCCGGGGACAGGGGGGCCGATGAGCAGTTCTTC. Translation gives CASSPPGDRGADEQFF.

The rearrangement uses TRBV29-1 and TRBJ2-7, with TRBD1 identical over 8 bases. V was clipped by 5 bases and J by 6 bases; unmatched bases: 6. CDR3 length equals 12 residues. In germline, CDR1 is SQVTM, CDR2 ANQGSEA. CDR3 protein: CSVTGQGLEQYF. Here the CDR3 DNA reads TGCAGCGTTACCGGACAGGGCCTCGAGCAGTACTTC.

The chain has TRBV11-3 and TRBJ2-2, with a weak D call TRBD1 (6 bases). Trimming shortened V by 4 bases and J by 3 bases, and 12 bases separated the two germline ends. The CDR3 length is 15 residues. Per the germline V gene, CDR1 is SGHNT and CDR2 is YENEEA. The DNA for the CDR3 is TGTGCCAGCAGCTCCTGGGCAGGGGACACCGGGGAGCTGTTTTTT. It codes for CASSSWAGDTGELFF.

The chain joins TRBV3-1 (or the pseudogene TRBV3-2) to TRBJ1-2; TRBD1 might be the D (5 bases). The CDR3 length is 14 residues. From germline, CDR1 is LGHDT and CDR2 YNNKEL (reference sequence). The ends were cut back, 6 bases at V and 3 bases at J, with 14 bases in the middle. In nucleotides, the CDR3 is TGTGCCAGCAGTCCAAGGGGATTGGACTATGGCTACACCTTC. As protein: CASSPRGLDYGYTF.

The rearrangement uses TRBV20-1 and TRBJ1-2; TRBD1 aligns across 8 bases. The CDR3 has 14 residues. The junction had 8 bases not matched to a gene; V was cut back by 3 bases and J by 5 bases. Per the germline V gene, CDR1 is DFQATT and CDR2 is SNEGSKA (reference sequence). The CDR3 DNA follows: TGCAGTGCTAGTTCACAGGGGGAGGGGTATGGCTACACCTTC. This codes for CSASSQGEGYGYTF.

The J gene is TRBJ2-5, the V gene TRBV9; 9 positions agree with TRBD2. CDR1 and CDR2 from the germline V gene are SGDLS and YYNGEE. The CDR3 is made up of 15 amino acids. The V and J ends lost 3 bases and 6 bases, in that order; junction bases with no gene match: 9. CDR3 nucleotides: TGTGCCAGCAGCGAAACCGGGACTAGCATGCAGACCCAGTACTTC. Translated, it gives CASSETGTSMQTQYF.

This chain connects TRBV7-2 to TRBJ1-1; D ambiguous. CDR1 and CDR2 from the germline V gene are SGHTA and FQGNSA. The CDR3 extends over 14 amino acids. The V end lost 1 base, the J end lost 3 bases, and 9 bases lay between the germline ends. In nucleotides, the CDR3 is TGTGCCAGCAGCTTAGGTGACATGCACACTGAAGCTTTCTTT. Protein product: CASSLGDMHTEAFF. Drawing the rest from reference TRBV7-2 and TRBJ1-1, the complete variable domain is GAGVSQSPSNKVTEKGKDVELRCDPISGHTALYWYRQSLGQGLEFLIYFQGNSAPDKSGLPSDRFSAERTGGSVSTLTIQRTQQEDSAVYLCASSLGDMHTEAFFGQGTRLTVV.

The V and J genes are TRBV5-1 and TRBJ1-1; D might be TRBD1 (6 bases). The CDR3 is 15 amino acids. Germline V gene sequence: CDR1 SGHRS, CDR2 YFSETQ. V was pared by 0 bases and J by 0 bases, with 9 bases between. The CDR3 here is CASSLDPGVNTEAFF. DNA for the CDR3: TGCGCCAGCAGCTTGGATCCAGGGGTGAACACTGAAGCTTTCTTT.

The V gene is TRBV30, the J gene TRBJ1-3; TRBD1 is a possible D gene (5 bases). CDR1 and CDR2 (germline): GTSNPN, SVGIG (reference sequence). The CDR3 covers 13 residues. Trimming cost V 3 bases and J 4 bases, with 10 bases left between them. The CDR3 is CAWRRQSGNTIYF. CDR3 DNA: TGTGCCTGGAGACGACAGTCCGGAAACACCATATATTTT.

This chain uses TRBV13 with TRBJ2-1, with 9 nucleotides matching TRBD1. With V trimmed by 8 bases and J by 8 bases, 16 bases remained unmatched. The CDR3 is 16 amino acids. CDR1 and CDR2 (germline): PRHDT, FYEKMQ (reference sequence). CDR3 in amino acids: CASGHTGTGSSHEQFF. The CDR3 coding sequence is TGTGCCAGCGGACACACCGGGACAGGGAGCTCCCATGAGCAGTTCTTC.

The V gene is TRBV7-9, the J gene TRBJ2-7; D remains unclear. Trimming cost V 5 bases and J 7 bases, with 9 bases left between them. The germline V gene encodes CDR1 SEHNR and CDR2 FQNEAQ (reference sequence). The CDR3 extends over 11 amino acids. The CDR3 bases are TGTGCCAGCAGCCGTCAACGGGAGCAGTACTTC. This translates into CASSRQREQYF. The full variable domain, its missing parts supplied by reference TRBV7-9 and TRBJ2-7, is DTGVSQNPRHKITKRGQNVTFRCDPISEHNRLYWYRQTLGQGPEFLTYFQNEAQLEKSRLLSDRFSAERPKGSFSTLEIQRTEQGDSAMYLCASSRQREQYFGPGTRLTVT.

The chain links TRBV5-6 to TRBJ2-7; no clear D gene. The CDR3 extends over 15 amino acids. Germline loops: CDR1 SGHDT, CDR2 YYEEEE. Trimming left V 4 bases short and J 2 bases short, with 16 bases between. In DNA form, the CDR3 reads TGTGCCAGCAGCACGAGTCCCCTCCTCGCCTACGAGCAGTACTTC. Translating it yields CASSTSPLLAYEQYF.

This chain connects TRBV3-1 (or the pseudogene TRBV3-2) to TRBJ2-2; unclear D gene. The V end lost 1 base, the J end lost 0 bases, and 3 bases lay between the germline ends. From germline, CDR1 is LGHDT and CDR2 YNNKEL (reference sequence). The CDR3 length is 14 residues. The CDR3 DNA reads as TGTGCCAGCAGCCAAGTCACGAACACCGGGGAGCTGTTTTTT. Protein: CASSQVTNTGELFF.

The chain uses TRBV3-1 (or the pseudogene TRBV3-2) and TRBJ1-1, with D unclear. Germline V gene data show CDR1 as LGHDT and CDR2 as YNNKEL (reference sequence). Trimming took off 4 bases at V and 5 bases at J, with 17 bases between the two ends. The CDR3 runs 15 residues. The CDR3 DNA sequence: TGTGCCAGCAGCCTTAGCTGGCGGGGAGAAACTGAAGCTTTCTTT. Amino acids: CASSLSWRGETEAFF.

This chain's CDR3 is CASSISAGGDEQYF. In DNA form, the CDR3 reads TGTGCCAGTAGTATTAGTGCGGGTGGCGACGAGCAGTACTTC. The chain uses TRBV19 and TRBJ2-7, with a possible D match to TRBD2 (5 bases). V dropped 3 bases and J dropped 5 bases, with 14 bases sitting between them. Germline CDR1 is LNHDA and CDR2 is SQIVND (reference sequence). This CDR3 comprises 14 residues. Full variable domain (outside the CDR3, taken from reference TRBV19 and TRBJ2-7): DGGITQSPKYLFRKEGQNVTLSCEQNLNHDAMYWYRQDPGQGLRLIYYSQIVNDFQKGDIAEGYSVSREKKESFPLTVTSAQKNPTAFYLCASSISAGGDEQYFGPGTRLTVT.

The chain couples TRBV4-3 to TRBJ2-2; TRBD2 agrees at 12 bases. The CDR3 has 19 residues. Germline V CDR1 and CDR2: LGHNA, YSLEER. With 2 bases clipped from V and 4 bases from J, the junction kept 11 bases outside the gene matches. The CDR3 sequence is CASSQTPPGLAGRTGELFF. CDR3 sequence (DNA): TGCGCCAGCAGCCAAACCCCCCCCGGACTAGCGGGACGCACCGGGGAGCTGTTTTTT.

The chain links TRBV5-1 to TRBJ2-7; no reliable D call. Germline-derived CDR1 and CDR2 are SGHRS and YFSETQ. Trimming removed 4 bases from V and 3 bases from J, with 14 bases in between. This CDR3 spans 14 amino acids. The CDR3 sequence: CASSPFTANYEQYF. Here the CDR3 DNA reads TGCGCCAGCAGCCCGTTTACAGCCAACTACGAGCAGTACTTC.

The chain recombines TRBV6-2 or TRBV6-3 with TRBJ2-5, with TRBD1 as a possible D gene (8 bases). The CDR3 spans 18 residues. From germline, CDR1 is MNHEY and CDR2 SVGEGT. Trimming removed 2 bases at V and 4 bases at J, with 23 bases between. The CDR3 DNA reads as TGTGCCAGCAGTTACCGTACCCTACAGGGGGGGGCGGGAGAGACCCAGTACTTC. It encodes CASSYRTLQGGAGETQYF.

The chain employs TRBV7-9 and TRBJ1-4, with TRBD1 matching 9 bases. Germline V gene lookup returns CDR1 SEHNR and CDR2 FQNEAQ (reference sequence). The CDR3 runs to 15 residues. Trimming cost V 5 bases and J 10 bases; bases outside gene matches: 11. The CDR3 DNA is TGTGCCAGCAGCCCCGACAGGACAGGGGAGGCAAAACTGTTTTTT. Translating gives CASSPDRTGEAKLFF.

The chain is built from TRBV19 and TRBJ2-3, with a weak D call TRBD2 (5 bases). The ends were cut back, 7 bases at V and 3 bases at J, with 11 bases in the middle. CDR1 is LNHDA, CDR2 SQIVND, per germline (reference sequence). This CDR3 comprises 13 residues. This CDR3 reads CASTAERTDTQYF. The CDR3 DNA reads TGTGCCAGTACTGCAGAGCGGACAGATACGCAGTATTTT.